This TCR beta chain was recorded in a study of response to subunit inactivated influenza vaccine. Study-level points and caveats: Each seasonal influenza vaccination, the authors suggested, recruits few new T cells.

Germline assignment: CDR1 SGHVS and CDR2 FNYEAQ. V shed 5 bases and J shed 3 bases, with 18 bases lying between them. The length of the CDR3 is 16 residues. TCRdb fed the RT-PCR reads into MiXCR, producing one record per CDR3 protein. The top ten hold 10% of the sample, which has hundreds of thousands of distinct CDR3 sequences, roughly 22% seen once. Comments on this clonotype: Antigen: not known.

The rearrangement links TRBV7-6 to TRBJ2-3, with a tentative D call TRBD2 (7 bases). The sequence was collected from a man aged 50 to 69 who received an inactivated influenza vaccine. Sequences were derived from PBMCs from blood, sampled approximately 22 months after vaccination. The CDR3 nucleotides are TGTGCCAGCAGCGTACTAATCGGGGGGCGGACAGATACGCAGTATTTT. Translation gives CASSVLIGGRTDTQYF.